This passage covers 8 T cell receptor beta chains from one sample sequenced in a study of blood T cell repertoires in COVID-19. Repertoires were generated with immunoSEQ multiplex PCR, while TCRdb's copy carries only in-frame clones and drops some. This table has about 160,000 clones, 85% to 90% appearing once. The sequenced material came from peripheral blood. These receptor sequences come from a man aged 60 to 75 with COVID-19, enrolled during active disease.

V is TRBV5-5 and J is TRBJ2-6, with D unresolved. V lost 1 base and J lost 0, with 8 bases in between. This CDR3 comprises 16 residues. Germline V gene data show CDR1 as SGHKS and CDR2 as YYEKEE (reference sequence). In DNA form, the CDR3 reads TGTGCCAGCAGCTTGATCGTGTTCTCTGGGGCCAACGTCCTGACTTTC. Translation: CASSLIVFSGANVLTF.

The rearrangement links TRBV19 to TRBJ2-7; 10 bases match TRBD1. The CDR3 is made up of 17 amino acids. V dropped 5 bases and J dropped 2; count of bases not matched to a gene: 12. Germline V gives CDR1 LNHDA, CDR2 SQIVND (reference sequence). The DNA for the CDR3 is TGTGCCAGTAGTCTCGCGGCGGGACAGGGGATTCCCTACGAGCAGTACTTC. Translated: CASSLAAGQGIPYEQYF.

The chain employs TRBV18 and TRBJ1-1; D call uncertain. CDR3 length: 13 amino acids. V dropped 2 bases and J dropped 2 bases, with 6 bases sitting between them. Germline CDR1 reads KGHSH; CDR2 reads LQKENI. CDR3 coding DNA: TGTGCCAGCTCACCAGTTGGCAACACTGAAGCTTTCTTT. Its translation is CASSPVGNTEAFF.

The chain combines TRBV30 with TRBJ1-2; D may be TRBD1 (5 bases). The ends were cut back, 1 base at V and 3 bases at J, with 9 bases in the middle. CDR1 GTSNPN and CDR2 SVGIG come from the germline V gene (reference sequence). This CDR3 region has 13 residues. This chain's CDR3 is CAWSADSYYGYTF. Here the CDR3 DNA reads TGTGCCTGGAGTGCCGACAGTTACTATGGCTACACCTTC.

The CDR3 DNA follows: TGCGCCAGCAATCCACAGGGGGTGGGGACCGGGGAGCTGTTTTTT. Encoded protein: CASNPQGVGTGELFF. The rearrangement links TRBV10-2 to TRBJ2-2; TRBD1 matches 8 bases. The CDR3 consists of 15 residues. Germline loops: CDR1 WSHSY, CDR2 SAAADI. With V trimmed by 7 bases and J by 5 bases, 9 bases remained unmatched.

This clone appeared a single time. The V call is TRBV2, the J call TRBJ1-2; 9 positions agree with TRBD1. V shed 4 bases, J shed 7 bases, and the junction held 1 base outside the gene matches. Germline V lookup: CDR1 SNHLY, CDR2 FYNNEI. There are 12 residues in the CDR3. CDR3 DNA sequence: TGTGCCAGCAGTGGACAGGGGGGTGGCTACACCTTC. Encoded protein: CASSGQGGGYTF.

This clone has only one observation. The gene calls are TRBV19 and TRBJ1-3; the match to TRBD1 covers 7 bases. CDR3 length equals 15 residues. Germline CDR1 LNHDA, CDR2 SQIVND (reference sequence). After removal of 4 bases from V and 0 bases from J, the junction contained 3 bases not matched to a gene. The CDR3 nucleotides read TGTGCCAGTAGTACGACAGGGAACTCTGGAAACACCATATATTTT. Its protein product is CASSTTGNSGNTIYF.

The J gene is TRBJ1-5, the V gene TRBV19; TRBD1 matches at 9 bases. The CDR3 spans 16 residues. CDR1 is LNHDA and CDR2 is SQIVND in the germline V gene (reference sequence). V trimming: 7 bases; J trimming: 8 bases; junction bases outside the gene matches: 15. The CDR3 sequence is CASIGTGRLSLEPQHF. CDR3 sequence (DNA): TGTGCCAGTATTGGGACAGGGAGGCTTTCGTTGGAGCCCCAGCATTTT.